The TCR beta chain described here comes from a study of regulatory T cells in long-lasting Graves disease. This clonotype appeared a few times. Germline V lookup: CDR1 ENHRY, CDR2 SYGVKD. The CDR3 covers 15 residues. V trimming: 10 bases; J trimming: 5 bases; junction bases outside the gene matches: 14. Described time point: persistent/refractory GD, antithyroid drugs over 5 years with positive TRAb. After RNA was extracted from PBMCs, the TCR library was made from it. TCR beta libraries were built with iRepertoire HTBI primers and Arm-PCR of CDR3 regions. MiXCR was run by TCRdb on the multiplex PCR reads, yielding one entry per CDR3 protein. The repertoire holds a few hundred thousand distinct CDR3 sequences, with around 23% as singletons.

The clonotype comes from a female donor with Graves disease. The chain joins TRBV10-3 to TRBJ2-7, with 10 nucleotides matching TRBD1. The sequences come from peripheral blood mononuclear cells (PBMCs), collected when the disease was refractory, from a patient treated with antithyroid drugs. The CDR3 DNA follows: TGTGCCACCTTTCCGGGGACAGGGGCACGGGACGAGCAGTACTTC. Encoded protein: CATFPGTGARDEQYF.